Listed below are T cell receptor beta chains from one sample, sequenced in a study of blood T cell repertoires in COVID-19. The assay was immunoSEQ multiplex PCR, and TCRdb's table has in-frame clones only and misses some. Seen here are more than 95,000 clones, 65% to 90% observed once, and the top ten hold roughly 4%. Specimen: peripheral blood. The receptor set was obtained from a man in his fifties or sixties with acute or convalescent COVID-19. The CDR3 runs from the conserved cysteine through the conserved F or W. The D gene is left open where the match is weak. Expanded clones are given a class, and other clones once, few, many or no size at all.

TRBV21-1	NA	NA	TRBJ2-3	TGTGCCAGCAGCAAAACTAGCGGGGACAGCACAGATACGCAGTATTTT	CASSKTSGDSTDTQYF
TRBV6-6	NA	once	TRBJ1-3	TGTGCCACCAAGGCAGATCAGGGGAGAGGAAACACCATATATTTT	CATKADQGRGNTIYF
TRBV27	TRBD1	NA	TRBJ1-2	TGTGCCAGCAGACCAGCCTCACAGGGGGCTGGCTACACCTTC	CASRPASQGAGYTF
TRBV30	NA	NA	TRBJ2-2	TGTGCCTGGAGGAAGAGGAGAAGCTCCGGGGAGCTGTTTTTT	CAWRKRRSSGELFF
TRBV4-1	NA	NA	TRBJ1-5	TGCGCCAGCAGCCACCAGACAGTTCGCCAGCCCCAGCATTTT	CASSHQTVRQPQHF
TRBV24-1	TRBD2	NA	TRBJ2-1	TGTGCCACCGGACTAGGCCATGAGCAGTTCTTC	CATGLGHEQFF
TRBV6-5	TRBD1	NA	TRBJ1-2	TGTGCCAGCAGTTACGCGACAGGGGGCTATGGCTACACCTTC	CASSYATGGYGYTF
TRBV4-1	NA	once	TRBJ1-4	TGCGCCAGCAGCCCTCAAGCGGGAGCAGGCTGGGGTGAAAAACTGTTTTTT	CASSPQAGAGWGEKLFF
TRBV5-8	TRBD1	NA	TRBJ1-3	TGTGCCAGCAGCCCGGGACAGGCTGGAAACACCATATATTTT	CASSPGQAGNTIYF
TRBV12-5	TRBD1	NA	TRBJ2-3	TGTGCTAGTGGTTTGGGGACAGGGGGCTCGACAGATACGCAGTATTTT	CASGLGTGGSTDTQYF
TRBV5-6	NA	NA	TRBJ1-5	TGTGCCAGCAGCTTGTTGGGGCAGGCAGACCCCCAGCATTTT	CASSLLGQADPQHF
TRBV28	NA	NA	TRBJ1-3	TGTGCCAGCACTACGACAGGTTCTGGAAACACCATATATTTT	CASTTTGSGNTIYF
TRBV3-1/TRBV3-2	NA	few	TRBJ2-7	TGTGCCAGCAGCCAAGTCAGAAGCGAGCAGTACTTC	CASSQVRSEQYF
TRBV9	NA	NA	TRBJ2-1	TGTGCCAGCAGCGTAGGGGGAGGTTGGTCCAATGAGCAGTTCTTC	CASSVGGGWSNEQFF
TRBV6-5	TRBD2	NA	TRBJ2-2	TGTGCCAGCATAGCGGGAGGGGGGGCCGGGGAGCTGTTTTTT	CASIAGGGAGELFF
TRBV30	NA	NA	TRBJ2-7	TGTGCCTGGAGTGTACGGGGTTGGGAGCAGTACTTC	CAWSVRGWEQYF
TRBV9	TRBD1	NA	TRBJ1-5	TGTGCCAGCAGCGGGACAGGGAATCAGCCCCAGCATTTT	CASSGTGNQPQHF
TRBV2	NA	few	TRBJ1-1	TGTGCCAGCAGTGGTCCAGAGAACACTGAAGCTTTCTTT	CASSGPENTEAFF
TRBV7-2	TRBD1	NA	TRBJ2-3	TGTGCCAGCACCCAGAGGGGGCGGCACTTACCGTGGGGCACAGATACGCAGTATTTT	CASTQRGRHLPWGTDTQYF
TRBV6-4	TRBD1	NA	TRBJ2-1	TGTGCCAGCAGTGACTCGAGCAGGGGGCCGAGTCATGAGCAGTTCTTC	CASSDSSRGPSHEQFF
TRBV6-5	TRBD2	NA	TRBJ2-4	TGTGCCAGCAGTAGTGGGGAGGGCAAAAACATTCAGTACTTC	CASSSGEGKNIQYF
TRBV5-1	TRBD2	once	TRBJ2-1	TGCGCCAGCAGGCTAGCGGGGGGTTCCTACAATGAGCAGTTCTTC	CASRLAGGSYNEQFF
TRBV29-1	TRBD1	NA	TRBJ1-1	TGCAGCGCTATGGGACAGCAGAACACTGAAGCTTTCTTT	CSAMGQQNTEAFF
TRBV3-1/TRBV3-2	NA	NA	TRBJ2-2	TGTGCCAGCAGCCAAGAGTTGGCCACCGGGGAGCTGTTTTTT	CASSQELATGELFF
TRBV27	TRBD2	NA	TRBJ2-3	TGTGCCAGCAGTTTTTCTAGCGGGAGGGGAGATACGCAGTATTTT	CASSFSSGRGDTQYF
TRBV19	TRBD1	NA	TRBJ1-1	TGTGCCAGTAGTAGAAGACAGGGGGCCTACACTGAAGCTTTCTTT	CASSRRQGAYTEAFF
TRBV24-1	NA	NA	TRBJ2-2	TGTGCCACCAGTGATTCTGGGGAGCTGTTTTTT	CATSDSGELFF
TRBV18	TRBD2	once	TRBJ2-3	TGTGCCAGCTCACTTCAGCGGGAGAGTTCCACAGATACGCAGTATTTT	CASSLQRESSTDTQYF
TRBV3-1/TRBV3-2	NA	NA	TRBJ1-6	TGTGCCAGCAGCCAGAGGGACACCTCAGGTTCCCTCCACTTT	CASSQRDTSGSLHF
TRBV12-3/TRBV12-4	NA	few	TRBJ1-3	TGTGCCAGCAGTTTAGGACAAGGAAACACCATATATTTT	CASSLGQGNTIYF
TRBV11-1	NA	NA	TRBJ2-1	TGTGCCAGCAGCCCGCCCGGACTCGGGAATGAGCAGTTCTTC	CASSPPGLGNEQFF